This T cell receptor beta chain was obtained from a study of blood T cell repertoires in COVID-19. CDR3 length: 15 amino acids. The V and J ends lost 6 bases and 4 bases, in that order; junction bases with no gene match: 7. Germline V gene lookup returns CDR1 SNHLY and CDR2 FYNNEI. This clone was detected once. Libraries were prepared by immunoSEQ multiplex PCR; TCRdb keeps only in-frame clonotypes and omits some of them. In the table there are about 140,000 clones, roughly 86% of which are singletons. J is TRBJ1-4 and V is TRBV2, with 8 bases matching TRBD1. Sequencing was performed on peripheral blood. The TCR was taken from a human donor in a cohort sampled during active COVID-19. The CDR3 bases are TGTGCCAGCAGGGCACAGGGGGAAAATAATGAAAAACTGTTTTTT. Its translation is CASRAQGENNEKLFF.